Presented here are 26 T cell receptor beta chains from one specimen sequenced in a study of T cell responses to AZD1222 COVID-19 vaccine. The assay was immunoSEQ multiplex PCR, and TCRdb's table has in-frame clones only and misses some. The table shows some 80,000 clones, with around 90% occurring only once. Specimen: peripheral blood, collected on day 0 of MenACWY control vaccination. These receptors were obtained from an adult in good health.

This chain uses TRBV27 with TRBJ2-1, with 9 positions matching TRBD1. The CDR3 runs 18 residues. Germline CDR1 MNHEY, CDR2 SMNVEV (reference sequence). Unmatched junction bases numbered 10, after V lost 4 bases and J lost 0 bases. In DNA form, the CDR3 reads TGTGCCAGCAGTTCCCGCACAGGGGGCTTGAGCTCCTACAATGAGCAGTTCTTC. It translates to CASSSRTGGLSSYNEQFF.

This chain links TRBV6-4 with TRBJ2-3; D call uncertain. There are 15 residues in the CDR3. Trimming cost V 4 bases and J 0 bases, with 11 bases left between them. Germline V lookup: CDR1 MRHNA, CDR2 SNTAGT. The CDR3 nucleotides are TGTGCCAGCAGTGTAGGTAGCAGCAGCACAGATACGCAGTATTTT. It is translated as CASSVGSSSTDTQYF.

This chain's CDR3 is CAWSVRGPDRYEQYF. CDR3 DNA sequence: TGTGCCTGGAGTGTAAGGGGGCCGGATCGCTACGAGCAGTACTTC. The chain combines TRBV30 with TRBJ2-7; 7 nucleotides align to TRBD1. Germline lookup yields CDR1 GTSNPN and CDR2 SVGIG (reference sequence). The CDR3 is made up of 15 amino acids. Trimming cost V 0 bases and J 3 bases; bases outside gene matches: 8.

This sequence joins TRBV30 and TRBJ1-5; TRBD1 might be the D (5 bases). Germline V gene sequence: CDR1 GTSNPN, CDR2 SVGIG (reference sequence). The CDR3 is made up of 15 amino acids. V was trimmed by 1 base and J by 1 base, leaving 11 bases between them. The CDR3 sequence: CAWSGGLTSNQPQHF. CDR3 coding DNA: TGTGCCTGGAGTGGGGGGTTAACGAGCAATCAGCCCCAGCATTTT.

The chain recombines TRBV3-1 (or the pseudogene TRBV3-2) with TRBJ1-1; a weak D match, TRBD1 (6 bases). In germline, CDR1 is LGHDT, CDR2 YNNKEL (reference sequence). The CDR3 loop spans 15 amino acids. Trimming pared 0 bases from V and 4 bases from J, leaving 12 bases between. The DNA of the CDR3 is TGTGCCAGCAGCCAAGAATGGGGGGCAGTCACTGAAGCTTTCTTT. Amino acids: CASSQEWGAVTEAFF.

The J gene is TRBJ1-5, the V gene TRBV3-1 (or the pseudogene TRBV3-2), with D perhaps TRBD1 (5 bases). This CDR3 comprises 14 residues. CDR1 and CDR2 (germline): LGHDT, YNNKEL (reference sequence). Deletions cut 4 bases from V and 0 bases from J, with 7 bases between. The DNA for the CDR3 is TGTGCCAGCAGCCTACAGGATAGCAATCAGCCCCAGCATTTT. Translation gives CASSLQDSNQPQHF.

The chain recombines TRBV19 with TRBJ1-1; D perhaps matches TRBD1 (6 bases). The CDR3 has 14 amino acids. V shed 11 bases and J shed 7 bases, with 23 bases lying between them. The V gene's germline CDR1 is LNHDA and CDR2 SQIVND (reference sequence). The DNA for the CDR3 is TGTGCCTCATCACTGGACAGATACAATGGTGAAGCTTTCTTT. Its translation: CASSLDRYNGEAFF.

The gene calls are TRBV3-1 (or the pseudogene TRBV3-2) and TRBJ1-6, with a weak D call TRBD1 (5 bases). Germline V gene sequence: CDR1 LGHDT, CDR2 YNNKEL (reference sequence). The CDR3 is 17 amino acids. V dropped 1 base and J dropped 7 bases, with 17 bases sitting between them. CDR3 protein: CASSQGAQGIRNSPLHF. CDR3 nucleotides: TGTGCCAGCAGCCAAGGGGCCCAGGGAATTAGGAATTCACCCCTCCACTTT.

The chain links TRBV7-9 to TRBJ1-1; no definite D call. The germline V and J ends were trimmed by 5 bases and 1 base, with 8 bases remaining between them. This CDR3 has 13 amino acids. The V gene's germline CDR1 is SEHNR and CDR2 FQNEAQ (reference sequence). Here the CDR3 reads CASSPRGNTEAFF. Written as DNA, the CDR3 is TGTGCCAGCAGCCCCAGAGGGAACACTGAAGCTTTCTTT.

This clone was counted a single time. This chain uses TRBV24-1 with TRBJ2-1; maybe TRBD1 (5 bases). Germline-derived CDR1 and CDR2 are KGHDR and SFDVKD. V dropped 2 bases and J dropped 5 bases, with 9 bases sitting between them. CDR3 size: 14 residues. The DNA for the CDR3 is TGTGCCACCAGTGATTGGCAGGGAAACAATGAGCAGTTCTTC. Protein: CATSDWQGNNEQFF.

The CDR3 region is CASSLGGGPYEQYF. The CDR3 nucleotides read TGTGCCAGCAGCTTAGGGGGGGGGCCCTACGAGCAGTACTTC. The genes are TRBV7-8 and TRBJ2-7; possible D gene TRBD2, 7 bases. Trimming shortened V by 1 base and J by 2 bases, and 9 bases separated the two germline ends. The CDR3 sequence is 14 residues long. Germline V gives CDR1 SGHVS, CDR2 FQNEAQ.

V is TRBV7-3 and J is TRBJ2-3; D call uncertain. Trimming stripped 5 bases from V and 1 base from J, with 10 bases between. The CDR3 has 14 residues. CDR1 is SGHTA and CDR2 is FQGTGA in the germline V gene. CDR3 nucleotide sequence: TGTGCCAGCAGCCCCGCCGGTGGCACAGATACGCAGTATTTT. Protein: CASSPAGGTDTQYF.

This clone was seen a few times. The chain combines TRBV27 with TRBJ2-7; 8 positions match TRBD1. V gave up 5 bases and J gave up 0 bases; unmatched junction bases: 6. The CDR3 contains 15 residues. Germline CDR1 MNHEY, CDR2 SMNVEV (reference sequence). The DNA of the CDR3 is TGTGCCAGCAGTCAGGGGACAGGCGTCTCCTACGAGCAGTACTTC. Its translation: CASSQGTGVSYEQYF.

As concerns this clone: The junction does not match germline at one end; this may be a read error. This chain connects TRBV7-9 to TRBJ1-2; no firm D call. CDR1 and CDR2 (germline): SEHNR, FQNEAQ (reference sequence). This CDR3 spans 10 amino acids. In DNA form, the CDR3 reads TGTGCCAGCAGCGGGTCGGTTCCTATCTTC. This gives the protein CASSGSVPIF.

Here the CDR3 DNA reads TGTGCCAGCAGCTTAGGGGTTAATGACTACGAGCAGTACTTC. Protein: CASSLGVNDYEQYF. V and J are TRBV7-2 and TRBJ2-7; D not resolved. Germline CDR1 SGHTA, CDR2 FQGNSA. The V end was cut by 1 base, the J end by 3 bases, with 10 bases between. There are 14 residues in the CDR3.

V gene TRBV27 combines with J gene TRBJ2-3; D remains ambiguous. Per the germline V gene, CDR1 is MNHEY and CDR2 is SMNVEV (reference sequence). The CDR3 extends over 13 amino acids. V dropped 5 bases and J dropped 1 base, with 7 bases sitting between them. CDR3 sequence reads: CASSQRGTDTQYF. CDR3 DNA sequence: TGTGCCAGCAGTCAAAGGGGCACAGATACGCAGTATTTT.

The rearrangement links TRBV5-1 to TRBJ2-1; TRBD2 matches 8 bases. Germline V gene data show CDR1 as SGHRS and CDR2 as YFSETQ. The V and J ends lost 4 bases and 5 bases, in that order; junction bases with no gene match: 11. The CDR3 is 16 amino acids. The CDR3 loop reads CASSRVAGGPNNEQFF. In nucleotides, the CDR3 is TGCGCCAGCAGCCGAGTGGCGGGGGGCCCCAACAATGAGCAGTTCTTC.

The chain employs TRBV12-5 and TRBJ1-2; possibly TRBD1 for D (6 bases). The germline V gene encodes CDR1 LGHNT and CDR2 FRNRAP. This CDR3 has 13 amino acids. V was clipped by 11 bases and J by 6 bases, with 19 bases between them. The DNA for the CDR3 is TGTGCTGGAGCTAACGGGGGGGCACATGGCTACACCTTC. Its translation is CAGANGGAHGYTF.

J is TRBJ2-5 and V is TRBV5-4; TRBD1 aligns across 8 bases. This CDR3 spans 15 amino acids. The junction had 8 bases not matched to a gene; V was cut back by 3 bases and J by 4 bases. Germline loops: CDR1 SGHNT, CDR2 YYREEE (reference sequence). This chain's CDR3 is CASSSPTGGIETQYF. CDR3 DNA: TGTGCCAGCAGCTCCCCAACAGGGGGAATAGAGACCCAGTACTTC.

The rearrangement uses TRBV28 and TRBJ1-6; no clear D gene. CDR3 size: 13 residues. Germline V gene lookup returns CDR1 MDHEN and CDR2 SYDVKM. V was cut by 6 bases and J by 4 bases, with 7 bases left in between. Written as DNA, the CDR3 is TGTGCCAGCAGGGGTGGATATAATTCACCCCTCCACTTT. Protein product: CASRGGYNSPLHF. Based on the CDR3 plus reference TRBV28 and TRBJ1-6, the full variable domain is DVKVTQSSRYLVKRTGEKVFLECVQDMDHENMFWYRQDPGLGLRLIYFSYDVKMKEKGDIPEGYSVSREKKERFSLILESASTNQTSMYLCASRGGYNSPLHFGNGTRLTVT.

In this sample, this clone turned up once. The V gene is TRBV6-2 or TRBV6-3, the J gene TRBJ2-2; the D gene could be TRBD1 or TRBD2 (5 bases each). The CDR3 has 16 amino acids. Per germline, CDR1 MNHEY and CDR2 SVGEGT. Trimming left V 2 bases short and J 6 bases short, with 16 bases between. This CDR3 reads CASSYLTPRDAGELFF. CDR3 nucleotide sequence: TGTGCCAGCAGTTACCTTACTCCTCGGGACGCCGGGGAGCTGTTTTTT.

V and J are TRBV2 and TRBJ1-5, with a possible D match to TRBD1 (6 bases). Germline V gives CDR1 SNHLY, CDR2 FYNNEI. CDR3 length equals 15 residues. Between the trimmed V and J ends, which lost 9 bases and 4 bases, there was a span of 19 bases. CDR3 nucleotides: TGTGCCAGTGGATACGAAGCAGGGGTAAATCAGCCCCAGCATTTT. This encodes CASGYEAGVNQPQHF.

The CDR3 is CASSQEMAVQETQYF. Written as DNA, the CDR3 is TGCGCCAGCAGCCAAGAGATGGCAGTGCAAGAGACCCAGTACTTC. The chain links TRBV4-3 to TRBJ2-5; D remains ambiguous. V was pared by 0 bases and J by 2 bases, with 10 bases between. Germline CDR1 is LGHNA and CDR2 is YSLEER. The CDR3 covers 15 residues.

The rearrangement links TRBV12-5 to TRBJ1-1; D unclear. The CDR3 spans 12 residues. V was shortened by 5 bases and J by 1 base, with 5 bases between the two germline ends. Germline V gives CDR1 LGHNT, CDR2 FRNRAP. The CDR3 sequence is CASGTENTEAFF. CDR3 DNA: TGTGCTAGTGGTACGGAGAACACTGAAGCTTTCTTT.

This sequence joins TRBV11-1 and TRBJ1-2, with TRBD1 matching over 9 bases. Germline trimming cut 5 bases from V and 5 bases from J; bases unmatched to any gene: 3. Germline V lookup: CDR1 SGHAT, CDR2 FQDESV (reference sequence). CDR3 length: 13 residues. DNA for the CDR3: TGTGCCAGCAGCGAAGGACAGGGGTATGGCTACACCTTC. Its protein product is CASSEGQGYGYTF.

The chain employs TRBV7-3 and TRBJ2-5; TRBD2 agrees at 9 bases. CDR1 and CDR2 (germline): SGHTA, FQGTGA. The V segment lost 1 base and the J segment 3 bases; nucleotides outside the gene matches: 3. The CDR3 totals 15 residues. CDR3 nucleotide sequence: TGTGCCAGCAGCTTAAGGGCTAGCGGGGAAGAGACCCAGTACTTC. Protein product: CASSLRASGEETQYF.